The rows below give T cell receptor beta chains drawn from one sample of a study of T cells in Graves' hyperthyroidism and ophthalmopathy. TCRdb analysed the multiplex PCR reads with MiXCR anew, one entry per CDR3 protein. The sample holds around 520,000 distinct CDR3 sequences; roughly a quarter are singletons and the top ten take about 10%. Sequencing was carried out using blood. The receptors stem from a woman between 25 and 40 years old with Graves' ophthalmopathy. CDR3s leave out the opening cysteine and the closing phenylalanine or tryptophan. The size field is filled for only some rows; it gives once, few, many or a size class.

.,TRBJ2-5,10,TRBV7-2,ASSFGSGTQY
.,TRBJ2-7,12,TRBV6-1,ASTSGTEEYEQY
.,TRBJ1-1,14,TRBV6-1,ASSEVWDRWVTEAF
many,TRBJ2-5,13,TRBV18,ASSMLSGQQETQY
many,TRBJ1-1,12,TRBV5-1,ASSLGGRSSEAF
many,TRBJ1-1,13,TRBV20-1,SARDPRGSDTEAF
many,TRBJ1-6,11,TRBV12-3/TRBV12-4,ASKRDRLSPLH
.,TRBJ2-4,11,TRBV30,AWRLAGGSIKY
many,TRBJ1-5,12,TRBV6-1,ASKRQGVNQPQH
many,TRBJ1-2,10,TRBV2,ASSEVSYGYT
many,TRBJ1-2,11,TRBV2,ASRDTEGYGYT
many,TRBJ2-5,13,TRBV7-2,ASSLFARKEETQY
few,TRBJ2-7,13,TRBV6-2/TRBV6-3,ASSYLSRASNEQY
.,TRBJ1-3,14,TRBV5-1,ASSLAVVGPGNTIY
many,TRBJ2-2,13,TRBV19,ASSRLAVQTGELF
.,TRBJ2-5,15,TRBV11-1,ASSRGLAGGGQETQY
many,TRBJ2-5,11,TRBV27,ASSQDREETQY
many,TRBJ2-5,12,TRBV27,ASSTSLNQETQY
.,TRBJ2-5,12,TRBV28,ASSRTSGRLTQY
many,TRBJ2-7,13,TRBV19,ASSLGTGLSYEQY
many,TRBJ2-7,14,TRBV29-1,SVGEGSGGSSYEQY
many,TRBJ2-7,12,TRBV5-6,ASYIRASSYEQY
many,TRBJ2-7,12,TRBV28,ASSLSGFSYEQY
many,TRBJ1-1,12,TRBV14,ASSQTTPNTEAF
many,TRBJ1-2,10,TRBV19,ASSEGAGGYT
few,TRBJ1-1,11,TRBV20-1,SAGPRAVSEAF
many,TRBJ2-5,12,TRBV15,ATSRGAREETQY
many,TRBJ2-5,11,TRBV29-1,SVEVGAEETQY
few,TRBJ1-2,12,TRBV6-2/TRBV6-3,ASSPASAPYGYT
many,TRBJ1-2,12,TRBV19,ASSIEGRTYGYT
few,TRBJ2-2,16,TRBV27,ASSSSTSGGSNTGELF
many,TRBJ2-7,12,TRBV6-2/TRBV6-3,ASRKTGYDYEQY
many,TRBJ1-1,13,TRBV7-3,ASSLTGQGNTEAF
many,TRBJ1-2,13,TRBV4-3,ASSQDSREGYGYT
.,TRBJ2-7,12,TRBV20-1,SASVWDRDYEQY